This T cell receptor (beta chain) derives from a study of shared clonotypes between healthy human individuals. Whole-study context: Donors were a couple of women and three men aged 18 to 49. Findings and limits, study-wide: Estimated richness values were generally larger in naive subsets than in memory subsets.

Produced via immunoSEQ multiplex PCR; TCRdb's table is partial and in-frame only. The sample carries more than 2,000,000 clones, around nine tenths recorded once. Worth noting for this clone: Its antigen remains unidentified. This may arise from a read error, as a much more abundant clone is one base away.

CDR3 length equals 11 residues. V was shortened by 4 bases and J by 0 bases, with 2 bases between the two germline ends. Germline CDR1 SGHDT, CDR2 YYEEEE. This TCR came from a man in his late teens or twenties in good health. The rearrangement joins TRBV5-6 to TRBJ2-7, with D unclear. Sequencing was performed on naive CD4+ T cells sorted from blood. The sample's subset: CD45RA+ positively selected. The CDR3 spells CASSHSYEQYF. CDR3 coding DNA: TGTGCCAGCAGCCACTCCTACGAGCAGTACTTC.